Reported below is one TCR beta chain. This sample was included in a study of cytomegalovirus exposure and HLA in healthy donors. The CDR3 is 12 residues long. V was pared by 0 bases and J by 7 bases, with 8 bases between. Looked up from germline, CDR1 is SGHRS and CDR2 is YFSETQ. PCR involved 60 Vbeta and 13 Jbeta primers. The method was immunoSEQ multiplex PCR; TCRdb's version includes in-frame clones alone and lacks a portion of them. This repertoire shows 62,000 or so clones, 87% found once; its top ten account for 1.4%. Sequencing input: PBMCs. The source is a man younger than 35 in good health and CMV-seronegative. The V and J genes are TRBV5-1 and TRBJ2-7, with D unclear. Written as DNA, the CDR3 is TGCGCCAGCAGCTTGGCAGGCTGGGAGCAGTACTTC. It codes for CASSLAGWEQYF.